This T cell receptor (beta chain) emerged from a study of T cell changes during pregnancy in multiple sclerosis. Assay: immunoSEQ multiplex PCR; the TCRdb copy retains only in-frame clones and omits some. Here the sample spans roughly 99,000 clones, roughly 92% being singletons. The CDR3 covers 12 residues. Trimming stripped 4 bases from V and 8 bases from J, with 10 bases between. The germline V gene has CDR1 MGHDK and CDR2 SYGVNS. This specimen consisted of peripheral blood, obtained in the third trimester of pregnancy. The TCR was taken from a female donor in good health, enrolled as a control in a pregnancy study. J is TRBJ2-3 and V is TRBV25-1, with D hard to call. The CDR3 DNA is TGTGCCAGCAGTGGCTTGACTGCTACGCAGTATTTT. The encoded protein is CASSGLTATQYF.